This TCR beta chain came from a study of T cells in Graves' hyperthyroidism and ophthalmopathy. Study-level results: A median approximately 6.8 months before onset, the model predicted ophthalmopathy.

This clonotype was detected a few times. Its specificity is not known. RNA transcripts gave rise to amplified TCR beta CDR3 regions. The HTBI primer set was used in a first-round RT-PCR of the TCR CDR3. TCRdb re-derived calls from the multiplex PCR reads in MiXCR, one entry per CDR3 protein. The sample lists 550,000 to 600,000 distinct CDR3 sequences; roughly 17% were seen once. V was trimmed by 3 bases and J by 6 bases, leaving 14 bases between them. Per germline, CDR1 MDHEN and CDR2 SYDVKM. This CDR3 region has 15 residues. The chain is built from TRBV28 and TRBJ1-4, with D possibly being TRBD1 (6 bases). The sequence was collected from a woman aged 18-29 years with Graves' hyperthyroidism. Sequenced sample: blood. As DNA, the CDR3 is TGTGCCAGCAGTTTTAGACAGGCCTTCGATGAAAAACTGTTTTTT. Its translation is CASSFRQAFDEKLFF. The whole variable domain, remainder taken from reference TRBV28 and TRBJ1-4, is DVKVTQSSRYLVKRTGEKVFLECVQDMDHENMFWYRQDPGLGLRLIYFSYDVKMKEKGDIPEGYSVSREKKERFSLILESASTNQTSMYLCASSFRQAFDEKLFFGSGTQLSVL.